This T cell receptor (beta chain) is from a study of CD8 T cells in Susac syndrome. Study results and caveats: Clonal expansion involving Susac CD8+ cells peaked in TEMRA cells and active patients.

RNA amounts of about 0.5 to 1 ug underwent reverse transcription with random hexamers. Amplification of TCR beta CDR3 spanned 54 Vbeta and 13 Jbeta via immunoSEQ multiplex PCR. TCRdb redid the calling of the immunoSEQ multiplex PCR reads with MiXCR, one entry per CDR3 protein. The sample records about 130,000 distinct CDR3 sequences, approximately 96% being singletons. Trimming removed 2 bases from V and 4 bases from J; junction bases left unmatched: 8. This CDR3 spans 15 amino acids. Per the germline V gene, CDR1 is MGHRA and CDR2 is YSYEKL. This clonotype was counted a few times. Antigen unknown. This chain uses TRBV4-1 with TRBJ2-7; TRBD1 aligns across 7 bases. Sequencing used CD8+ T cells from PBMCs. The TCR was taken from a human donor with Susac syndrome. The CDR3 loop is CASSQLTGSQYEQYF. CDR3 nucleotide sequence: TGCGCCAGCAGCCAACTGACAGGGTCCCAATACGAGCAGTACTTC.